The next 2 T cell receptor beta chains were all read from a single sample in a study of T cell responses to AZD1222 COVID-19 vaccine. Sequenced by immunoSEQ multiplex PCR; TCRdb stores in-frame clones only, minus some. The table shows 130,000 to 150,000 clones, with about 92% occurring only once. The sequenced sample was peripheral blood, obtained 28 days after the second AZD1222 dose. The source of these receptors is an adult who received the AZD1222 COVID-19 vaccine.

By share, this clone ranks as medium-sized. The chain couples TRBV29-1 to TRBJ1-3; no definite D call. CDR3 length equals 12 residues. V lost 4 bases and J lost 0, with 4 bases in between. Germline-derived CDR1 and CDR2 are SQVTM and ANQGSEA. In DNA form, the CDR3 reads TGCAGCGTTGCGGTCTCTGGAAACACCATATATTTT. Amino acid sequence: CSVAVSGNTIYF. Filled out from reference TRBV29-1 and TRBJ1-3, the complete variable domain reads SAVISQKPSRDICQRGTSLTIQCQVDSQVTMMFWYRQQPGQSLTLIATANQGSEATYESGFVIDKFPISRPNLTFSTLTVSNMSPEDSSIYLCSVAVSGNTIYFGEGSWLTVV.

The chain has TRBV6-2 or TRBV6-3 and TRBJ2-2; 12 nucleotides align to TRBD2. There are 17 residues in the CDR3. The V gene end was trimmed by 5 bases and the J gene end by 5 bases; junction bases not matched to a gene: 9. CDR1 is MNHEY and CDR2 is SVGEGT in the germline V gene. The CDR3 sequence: CASSHGLAGIGTGELFF. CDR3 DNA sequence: TGTGCCAGCAGTCACGGACTAGCGGGAATTGGGACCGGGGAGCTGTTTTTT.